The 15 T cell receptor beta chains below all came from one sample that was sequenced in a study of blood T cell repertoires in COVID-19. The method was immunoSEQ multiplex PCR; TCRdb's version includes in-frame clones alone and lacks a portion of them. The sample shows 150,000 to 250,000 clones, just under 85% of them seen only once. Sequencing was done on a sample of peripheral blood. The receptors here all came from a human donor with acute or convalescent COVID-19. The donor label of this sample is uncertain.

This chain uses TRBV30 with TRBJ1-1; no clear D. Germline values: CDR1 GTSNPN, CDR2 SVGIG (reference sequence). V gave up 2 bases and J gave up 3 bases, with 10 bases separating them. The CDR3 consists of 13 residues. The CDR3 sequence is CAWSKNTDTEAFF. DNA of the CDR3: TGTGCCTGGAGTAAGAACACCGACACTGAAGCTTTCTTT.

In nucleotides, the CDR3 is TGTGCCAGCTCATCTGCAGGTTTAACGGAGCAGTACTTC. Translating gives CASSSAGLTEQYF. V usage is TRBV18 and J usage is TRBJ2-7; D unresolved. The CDR3 covers 13 residues. CDR1 KGHSH and CDR2 LQKENI come from the germline V gene. Trimming stripped 5 bases from V and 7 bases from J, with 15 bases between.

V and J are TRBV6-6 and TRBJ1-5, with D unresolved. Trimming removed 0 bases from V and 3 bases from J, with 6 bases in between. The CDR3 covers 14 residues. The germline V gene has CDR1 MNHNY and CDR2 SVGAGI (reference sequence). CDR3 sequence (DNA): TGTGCCAGCAGTTACTCAACAGTCAATCAGCCCCAGCATTTT. This translates into CASSYSTVNQPQHF.

CDR3 loop: CASSQGEPPDTYSGRSYNEQFF. The DNA of the CDR3 is TGTGCCAGCAGCCAAGGGGAGCCGCCCGACACATATAGCGGGAGGTCCTACAATGAGCAGTTCTTC. This chain joins TRBV3-1 (or the pseudogene TRBV3-2) and TRBJ2-1; 10 nucleotides line up with TRBD2. CDR3 length equals 22 residues. V shed 1 base and J 1 base; nucleotides not matched to a gene: 19. Germline CDR1 LGHDT, CDR2 YNNKEL (reference sequence).

This chain uses TRBV27 with TRBJ2-2, with a possible D match to TRBD1 (6 bases). Trimming left V 5 bases short and J 4 bases short, with 14 bases between. CDR1 is MNHEY, CDR2 SMNVEV, per germline (reference sequence). This CDR3 has 15 amino acids. This chain's CDR3 is CASSPWTVGTGELFF. CDR3 nucleotide sequence: TGTGCCAGCAGTCCATGGACAGTAGGCACCGGGGAGCTGTTTTTT.

The chain combines TRBV11-3 with TRBJ2-2; no reliable D call. CDR1 and CDR2 from the germline V gene are SGHNT and YENEEA. The CDR3 runs 13 residues. Trimming removed 3 bases from V and 5 bases from J, with 7 bases in between. As DNA, the CDR3 is TGTGCCAGCAGCTTCGGGTGGACCGGGGAGCTGTTTTTT. Its protein is CASSFGWTGELFF.

J is TRBJ1-5 and V is TRBV6-2 or TRBV6-3; D is uncertain. Trimming took off 3 bases at V and 4 bases at J, with 10 bases between the two ends. CDR1 and CDR2 (germline): MNHEY, SVGEGT. This CDR3 comprises 14 residues. The CDR3 loop is CASSYGGYNQPQHF. CDR3 nucleotide sequence: TGTGCCAGCAGTTATGGAGGGTATAATCAGCCCCAGCATTTT.

This clone was seen once. The V gene is TRBV30, the J gene TRBJ1-5, with 7 positions matching TRBD1. The CDR3 has 14 amino acids. V lost 3 bases and J lost 4; bases outside the gene matches: 6. The germline V gene encodes CDR1 GTSNPN and CDR2 SVGIG (reference sequence). CDR3: CAWSAGQRNQPQHF. CDR3 coding DNA: TGTGCCTGGAGCGCGGGACAGCGAAATCAGCCCCAGCATTTT.

The V and J genes are TRBV23-1 and TRBJ2-2; 7 nucleotides line up with TRBD1. TRBV23-1 falls under the ORF class, with uncertain function. The V and J ends lost 7 bases and 1 base, in that order; junction bases with no gene match: 9. The CDR3 totals 16 residues. The CDR3 here is CASKRFDRVNTGELFF. The CDR3 bases are TGCGCCAGCAAGCGTTTCGACAGGGTGAACACCGGGGAGCTGTTTTTT.

This chain uses TRBV9 with TRBJ2-6, with TRBD1 matching over 7 bases. The CDR3 extends over 17 amino acids. Per germline, CDR1 SGDLS and CDR2 YYNGEE. The J segment lost 0 bases and the V segment lost 7 bases, leaving 10 bases of the junction unmatched. The CDR3 region is CASPLGDSLSGANVLTF. CDR3 coding DNA: TGTGCCAGCCCTTTGGGGGACAGTCTCTCTGGGGCCAACGTCCTGACTTTC.

The chain combines TRBV29-1 with TRBJ2-1; D call uncertain. CDR3 length: 14 residues. Trimming cost V 4 bases and J 0 bases, with 10 bases left between them. Looked up from germline, CDR1 is SQVTM and CDR2 is ANQGSEA. CDR3 sequence: CSVAPASSYNEQFF. The CDR3 bases are TGCAGCGTTGCCCCCGCCAGCTCCTACAATGAGCAGTTCTTC.

The V gene is TRBV20-1, the J gene TRBJ1-2, with D possibly being TRBD1 (5 bases). Germline V gene lookup returns CDR1 DFQATT and CDR2 SNEGSKA (reference sequence). The V end lost 3 bases, the J end lost 9 bases, and 11 bases lay between the germline ends. This CDR3 comprises 11 residues. The CDR3 DNA reads as TGCAGTGCTAGGATTCAGGGAAGCTACACCTTC. It encodes CSARIQGSYTF.

V and J are TRBV2 and TRBJ1-2; no definite D call. CDR1 SNHLY and CDR2 FYNNEI come from the germline V gene. Trimming left V 3 bases short and J 4 bases short, with 12 bases between. The CDR3 is 14 residues long. CDR3 DNA sequence: TGTGCCAGCAGTGACGAGGCCATGAGCTATGGCTACACCTTC. The encoded protein is CASSDEAMSYGYTF.

This clone was seen a handful of times. The V and J genes are TRBV7-9 and TRBJ2-2, with D perhaps TRBD1 (6 bases). This CDR3 is 14 amino acids long. V was pared by 6 bases and J by 4 bases, with 12 bases between. Germline-derived CDR1 and CDR2 are SEHNR and FQNEAQ (reference sequence). CDR3 amino acids: CASRPTGPTGELFF. CDR3 sequence (DNA): TGTGCCAGCAGACCAACAGGGCCCACCGGGGAGCTGTTTTTT.

The rearrangement uses TRBV29-1 and TRBJ1-1; 7 nucleotides align to TRBD1. Germline V gene lookup returns CDR1 SQVTM and CDR2 ANQGSEA. V was clipped by 6 bases and J by 3 bases; unmatched bases: 10. The CDR3 has 14 amino acids. The CDR3 nucleotides read TGCAGCGTAACACAAGGGGGCTTCGACACTGAAGCTTTCTTT. As protein: CSVTQGGFDTEAFF.